The TCR beta chain described here comes from a study of blood T cell repertoires in COVID-19. Germline CDR1 and CDR2: LGHNA and YSLEER. The V and J ends lost 0 bases and 0 bases respectively, with 5 bases between them. This CDR3 is built from 14 residues. This clone was found a few times. Original processing notes: Reference gene primer amplification in the assay estimated nucleated cell counts. Assay: immunoSEQ multiplex PCR; the TCRdb copy retains only in-frame clones and omits some. From that table come the V and J calls and clone size; the DNA was used to work out D and trimming. The sample shows about 220,000 clones, around 85% of them seen only once.

The sequence was obtained from a woman in her 70s with COVID-19, enrolled during active disease. Sequenced sample: peripheral blood. The V gene is TRBV4-3, the J gene TRBJ1-2; D is undetermined. As DNA, the CDR3 is TGCGCCAGCAGCCAAGAGGACTCTAACTATGGCTACACCTTC. As protein: CASSQEDSNYGYTF.